This T cell receptor (beta chain) is drawn from a study of immune evolution from preneoplasia to lung adenocarcinoma. Findings of the study overall: Normal lung had the highest top T cell clone frequencies. Later-stage lesions seemingly showed higher T cell density and diversity than normal lung.

CDR3 length equals 16 residues. V shed 1 base and J 8 bases; nucleotides not matched to a gene: 12. From germline, CDR1 is PRHDT and CDR2 FYEKMQ (reference sequence). Generated by immunoSEQ multiplex PCR, the TCRdb table keeps only in-frame clones and is missing some. The table records thousands of clones, under 85% of them present only once. This clone was picked up one time. No antigen is known for it. Patients had resection in Japan or China between about 2014 and 2018. H&E slides confirmed each diagnosis, reviewed by two pathologists independently. The sequence was collected from a donor older than 65 with lung adenocarcinoma. Source material: FFPE adjacent normal lung tissue. The V gene is TRBV13, the J gene TRBJ1-1; TRBD1 matches at 8 bases. The CDR3: CASSLDWDRKPSEAFF. The DNA of the CDR3 is TGTGCCAGCAGCTTAGATTGGGACAGGAAGCCCTCAGAAGCTTTCTTT. Full variable domain (remainder filled in from reference TRBV13 and TRBJ1-1): AAGVIQSPRHLIKEKRETATLKCYPIPRHDTVYWYQQGPGQDPQFLISFYEKMQSDKGSIPDRFSAQQFSDYHSELNMSSLELGDSALYFCASSLDWDRKPSEAFFGQGTRLTVV.